This is a list of T cell receptor beta chains from one sample in a study of vaccination effects on CD4 cells after COVID-19. Data came from immunoSEQ multiplex PCR; TCRdb stores just in-frame clones and leaves some out. Of tens of thousands of clones in the sample, around 75% were seen once. These receptors are not linked to any known antigen. Sequencing used CD4+ T cells from PBMCs cultured with a peptide pool, obtained before COVID-19 vaccination. These receptors all stem from a human donor who had a prior SARS-CoV-2 infection. Each CDR3 is given with its conserved first and last residue. The D gene is left open where the match is weak. Not all rows give a size; the values are once, few, many and, for expanded clones, a class.

cdr3_nt,cdr3_aa,j_call,d_call,v_call,clone_size
TGCGCCAGCAGCCTACAAGCGGGGGGAAACACCGGGGAGCTGTTTTTT,CASSLQAGGNTGELFF,TRBJ2-2,TRBD2,TRBV5-1,.
TGTGCCTGGAGTGTCTACCGAACAAACACTGAAGCTTTCTTT,CAWSVYRTNTEAFF,TRBJ1-1,.,TRBV30,few
TGCGCCAGCAGCCCACAGGGCAACTACGAGCAGTACTTC,CASSPQGNYEQYF,TRBJ2-7,.,TRBV5-1,few
TGTGCCAGCAGCGAAGAGCCGGACGGGACTAGCGGGGGGAACACAGATACGCAGTATTTT,CASSEEPDGTSGGNTDTQYF,TRBJ2-3,TRBD2,TRBV5-4,.
TGTGCCAGCAGCCAGTGGGGTCCTAGCCTAACTTTCTTC,CASSQWGPSLTFF,TRBJ2-1,.,TRBV3-1/TRBV3-2,.
TGTGCCAGCAGCCAAGATCCGCTAGCGGGGGGTACCGGGGAGCTGTTTTTT,CASSQDPLAGGTGELFF,TRBJ2-2,TRBD2,TRBV4-2,.
TGTGCTAGTGGTCCTCGGACAATAGAGACCCAGTACTTC,CASGPRTIETQYF,TRBJ2-5,.,TRBV12-5,.
TGTGCCAGCAGCTTGGGCTGGGGCAGGGGACCCTACGAGCAGTACTTC,CASSLGWGRGPYEQYF,TRBJ2-7,.,TRBV5-4,few
TGTGCCAGCAGTGAAGCGGTAAATCGCTACGAGCAGTACTTC,CASSEAVNRYEQYF,TRBJ2-7,.,TRBV6-1,.
TGTGCCAGCAGTGAAGCTAGCGCGGGTCACAATGAGCAGTTCTTC,CASSEASAGHNEQFF,TRBJ2-1,.,TRBV6-1,few
TGTGCCAGCCAACCGGGACTACTCACAGATACGCAGTATTTT,CASQPGLLTDTQYF,TRBJ2-3,TRBD2,TRBV19,.
TGTGCCAGCAGCTCTAGCGGGAGGGAGGGCAATGAGCAGTTCTTC,CASSSSGREGNEQFF,TRBJ2-1,TRBD2,TRBV7-3,.
TGTGCCAGCAGCGAGTTTCTCTTTAATGAAAAACTGTTTTTT,CASSEFLFNEKLFF,TRBJ1-4,.,TRBV6-2/TRBV6-3,.
TGTGCCATCAGTGAGGGGGCAGGGACACACACAGATACGCAGTATTTT,CAISEGAGTHTDTQYF,TRBJ2-3,.,TRBV10-3,.
TGTGCCATTAAACGGGGCTACAGCTCCTATAATTCACCCCTCCACTTT,CAIKRGYSSYNSPLHF,TRBJ1-6,.,TRBV19,.
TGCGCCAGCAGCTGGGATACAGGGAATGTCGGGGAGCTGTTTTTT,CASSWDTGNVGELFF,TRBJ2-2,.,TRBV5-1,.
TGTGCCAGCAGCCAAGATTTAGGGGTCGGTGGCACTGAAGCTTTCTTT,CASSQDLGVGGTEAFF,TRBJ1-1,.,TRBV3-1/TRBV3-2,.
TGCGCCAGCAGCCCGGACAGGGTCTCCTATGGCTACACCTTC,CASSPDRVSYGYTF,TRBJ1-2,TRBD1,TRBV5-1,.
TGTGCCAGCAGCCCTCTCGCGGGATGGAGTGAGCAGTTCTTC,CASSPLAGWSEQFF,TRBJ2-1,.,TRBV11-2,.
TGTGCCAGCACTTTGGGCCCCGGCAGGAGGGCTTTCTTT,CASTLGPGRRAFF,TRBJ1-1,.,TRBV6-5,once
TGTGCCAGCAGCGTGGGTCTGGGAGCCGTTTACAATGAGCAGTTCTTC,CASSVGLGAVYNEQFF,TRBJ2-1,.,TRBV9,.
TGTGCCAGCAGCCTCCATATAGAGGAGACCCAGTACTTC,CASSLHIEETQYF,TRBJ2-5,.,TRBV3-1/TRBV3-2,.
TGTGCCAGCAGCTTATTTTCTTCCGGTGGGGGCACTAATGAAAAACTGTTTTTT,CASSLFSSGGGTNEKLFF,TRBJ1-4,.,TRBV11-2,.
TGTGCCAGCAGCAATTTGAGACAGGGGTACAATGAGCAGTTCTTC,CASSNLRQGYNEQFF,TRBJ2-1,.,TRBV21-1,many
TGTGCCAGCTCAACGGCAGGCCGCTATGGCTACACCTTC,CASSTAGRYGYTF,TRBJ1-2,.,TRBV18,.
TGTGCCAGCAACTCCGAGGGGGGTCAGCCCCAGCATTTT,CASNSEGGQPQHF,TRBJ1-5,.,TRBV2,few
TGTGCCAGCAGCCAACAAGCGGGAGGGCCCGCTGAGCAGTTCTTC,CASSQQAGGPAEQFF,TRBJ2-1,TRBD2,TRBV16,few
TGTGCTAGCAGCTTTTCGGCAGGGTCATGGAATGAGCAGTTCTTC,CASSFSAGSWNEQFF,TRBJ2-1,.,TRBV7-7,few
TGTGCCAGCAGTGTGGCCAGGGGATATGGCTACACCTTC,CASSVARGYGYTF,TRBJ1-2,.,TRBV2,few
TGTGCCAGCTCACCATTTTCGGAGGGGGGAAACACCGGGGAGCTGTTTTTT,CASSPFSEGGNTGELFF,TRBJ2-2,.,TRBV18,few
TGCGCCAGCAGCAAAGGACAGGGTACCACCGGGGAGCTGTTTTTT,CASSKGQGTTGELFF,TRBJ2-2,TRBD1,TRBV4-1,.
TGTGCCAGCAGTGAAGCAAGGGAGACCCAGTACTTC,CASSEARETQYF,TRBJ2-5,.,TRBV2,.
TGTGCCAGCAGCTCTCTCTACGAGCAGTACTTC,CASSSLYEQYF,TRBJ2-7,.,TRBV5-4,.
TGTGCCAGCTCACCAAGACAGGGGGCTGGAAACACCATATATTTT,CASSPRQGAGNTIYF,TRBJ1-3,TRBD1,TRBV18,.
TGTGCCATCAGTGAGGGACAGGGCACTGAAGCTTTCTTT,CAISEGQGTEAFF,TRBJ1-1,TRBD1,TRBV10-3,.
TGTGCCTGGGAGAGTCCGGCTAGCGGACGCTGGACGCAGTATTTT,CAWESPASGRWTQYF,TRBJ2-3,TRBD2,TRBV30,.
TGTGCCAGCAGCCAAGCGCGGCTAGCGGGTAGGAATGAGCAGTTCTTC,CASSQARLAGRNEQFF,TRBJ2-1,TRBD2,TRBV3-1/TRBV3-2,.
TGTGCCTCCTTCACCTATAGAAGAAAACTGTTTTTT,CASFTYRRKLFF,TRBJ1-4,.,TRBV6-6,.
TGTGCCTGGAGTAGCGGTTCAGAGACCCAGTACTTC,CAWSSGSETQYF,TRBJ2-5,.,TRBV30,.
TGTGCCAGCCGGCGATATGGGGGGGCGTTGGTCCTGGGCACTGAAGCTTTCTTT,CASRRYGGALVLGTEAFF,TRBJ1-1,.,TRBV19,.
TGTGCCAGCAGTGTATTTGTACTGAGTTTTGAAGCTTTCTTT,CASSVFVLSFEAFF,TRBJ1-1,.,TRBV2,.
TGTGCCAGCAGCTCCCATACAGGGGGGAGCTCTGGAAACACCATATATTTT,CASSSHTGGSSGNTIYF,TRBJ1-3,TRBD1,TRBV7-6,.
TGTGCCAGCAGCGTCCTTGGGGCCAACGTCCTGACTTTC,CASSVLGANVLTF,TRBJ2-6,.,TRBV7-9,.
TGCGCCAGCAGCTTCGGAGGGGCCAATGAGCAGTTCTTC,CASSFGGANEQFF,TRBJ2-1,.,TRBV5-1,few
TGTGCCAGCAGTTCTGGGACAGACTATGGCTACACCTTC,CASSSGTDYGYTF,TRBJ1-2,TRBD1,TRBV7-3,.
TGTGCCAGCAGCTTAACAGGGCAGATCGAGCAGTACTTC,CASSLTGQIEQYF,TRBJ2-7,.,TRBV5-6,.
TGTGCCTGGAGCTGGAGCGGGCACTACAATGAGCAGTTCTTC,CAWSWSGHYNEQFF,TRBJ2-1,.,TRBV30,few
TGTGCCAGTAGGCATACAACTAATGAAAAACTGTTTTTT,CASRHTTNEKLFF,TRBJ1-4,.,TRBV19,.
TGTGCCAGCAGCGTAGCGCAGGGGAATGAGCAGTTCTTC,CASSVAQGNEQFF,TRBJ2-1,.,TRBV9,.
TGTGCCAGCAGCTTAAGAGATACGCAGTATTTT,CASSLRDTQYF,TRBJ2-3,.,TRBV7-2,.
TGTGCCACCAGCAGACCAAAGGATGGGCCCGGGGAGCTGTTTTTT,CATSRPKDGPGELFF,TRBJ2-2,.,TRBV15,few
TGTGCCAGCAGTTTTTTTCGGGACGGACTCCAAGAGACCCAGTACTTC,CASSFFRDGLQETQYF,TRBJ2-5,.,TRBV27,.
TGTGCCAGCAGCCCTGGGACCCCTACCCCAGAGACCCAGTACTTC,CASSPGTPTPETQYF,TRBJ2-5,.,TRBV5-6,.